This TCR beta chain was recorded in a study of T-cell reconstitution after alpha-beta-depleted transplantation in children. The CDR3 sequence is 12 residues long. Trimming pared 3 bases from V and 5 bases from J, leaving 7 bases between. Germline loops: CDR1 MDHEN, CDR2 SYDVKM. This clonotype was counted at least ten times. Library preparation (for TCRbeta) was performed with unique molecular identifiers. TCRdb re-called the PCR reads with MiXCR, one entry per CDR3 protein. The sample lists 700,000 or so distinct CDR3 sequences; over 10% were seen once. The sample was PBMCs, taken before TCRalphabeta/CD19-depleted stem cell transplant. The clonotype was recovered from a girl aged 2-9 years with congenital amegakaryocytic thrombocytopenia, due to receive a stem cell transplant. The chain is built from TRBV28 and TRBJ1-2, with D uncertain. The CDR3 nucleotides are TGTGCCAGCAGTTTTGCGGGTTATGGCTACACCTTC. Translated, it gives CASSFAGYGYTF.